This section outlines one TCR beta chain sequence together with its context. What it binds is not known. Generated by immunoSEQ multiplex PCR, the TCRdb table keeps only in-frame clones and is missing some. The data contain 95,000 to 130,000 clones, roughly nine tenths of them singletons. Timing groups of about 4 and about 12 weeks for second doses were pooled. These data come from a study of T cell responses to AZD1222 COVID-19 vaccine. General study points: Sampling captured repertoires only after the peak T cell response. Among vaccine-associated CD4 TCRs, coverage spanned spike, with dominance at 160-218 and 743-854.

Germline CDR1 reads SGHRS; CDR2 reads YFSETQ. CDR3 length equals 13 residues. V was pared by 0 bases and J by 12 bases, with 15 bases between. This chain joins TRBV5-1 and TRBJ1-1; tentatively, D is TRBD1 (5 bases). Sequenced here: peripheral blood, sampled 28 days after the second AZD1222 dose. The sequence derives from an adult who received the AZD1222 COVID-19 vaccine. This chain's CDR3 is CASSLEGQGRTFF. DNA for the CDR3: TGCGCCAGCAGCTTGGAAGGACAAGGTAGGACTTTCTTT.